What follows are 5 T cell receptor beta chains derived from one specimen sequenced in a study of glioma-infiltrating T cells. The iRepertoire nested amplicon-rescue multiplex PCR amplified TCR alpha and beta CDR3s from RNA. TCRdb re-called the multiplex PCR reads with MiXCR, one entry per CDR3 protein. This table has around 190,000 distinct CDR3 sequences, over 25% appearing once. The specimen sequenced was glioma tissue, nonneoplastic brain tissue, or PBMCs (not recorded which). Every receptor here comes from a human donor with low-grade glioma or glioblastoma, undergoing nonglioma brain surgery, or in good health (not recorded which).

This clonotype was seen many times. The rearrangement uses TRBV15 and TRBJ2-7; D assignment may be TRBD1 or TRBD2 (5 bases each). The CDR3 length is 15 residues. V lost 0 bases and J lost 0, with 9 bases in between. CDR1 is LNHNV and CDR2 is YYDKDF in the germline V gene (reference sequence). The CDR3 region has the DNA TGTGCCACCAGCAGAGATCGAGGGGACTCCTACGAGCAGTACTTC. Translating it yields CATSRDRGDSYEQYF.

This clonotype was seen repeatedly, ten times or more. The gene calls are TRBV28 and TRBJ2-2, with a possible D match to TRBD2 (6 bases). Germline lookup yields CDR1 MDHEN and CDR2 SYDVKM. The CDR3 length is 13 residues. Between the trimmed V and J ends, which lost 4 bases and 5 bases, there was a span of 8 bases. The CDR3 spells CASSSTRTGELFF. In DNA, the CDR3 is TGTGCCAGCAGTTCGACTAGGACCGGGGAGCTGTTTTTT.

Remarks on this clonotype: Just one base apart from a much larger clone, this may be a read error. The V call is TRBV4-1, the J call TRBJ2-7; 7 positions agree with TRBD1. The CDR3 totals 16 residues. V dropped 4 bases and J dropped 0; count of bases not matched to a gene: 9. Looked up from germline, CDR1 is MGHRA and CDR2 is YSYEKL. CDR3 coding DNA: TGCGCCAGCAGCCTGTCAGGTGGGACAGACTCCTACGAGCAGTACTTC. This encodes CASSLSGGTDSYEQYF.

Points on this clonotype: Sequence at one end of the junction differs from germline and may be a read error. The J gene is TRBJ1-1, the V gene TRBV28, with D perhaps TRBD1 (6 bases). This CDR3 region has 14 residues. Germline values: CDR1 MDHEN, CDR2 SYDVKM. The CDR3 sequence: CANSLQGLGTEAFF. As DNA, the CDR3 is TGTGCCAACAGTCTACAGGGTTTGGGCACTGAAGCTTTCTTT.

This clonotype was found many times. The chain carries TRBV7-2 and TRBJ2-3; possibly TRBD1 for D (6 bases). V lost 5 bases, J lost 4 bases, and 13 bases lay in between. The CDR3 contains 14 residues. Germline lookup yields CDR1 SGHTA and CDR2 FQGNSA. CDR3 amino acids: CASSQGPAPDTQYF. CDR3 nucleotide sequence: TGTGCCAGCAGCCAGGGGCCAGCCCCAGATACGCAGTATTTT.